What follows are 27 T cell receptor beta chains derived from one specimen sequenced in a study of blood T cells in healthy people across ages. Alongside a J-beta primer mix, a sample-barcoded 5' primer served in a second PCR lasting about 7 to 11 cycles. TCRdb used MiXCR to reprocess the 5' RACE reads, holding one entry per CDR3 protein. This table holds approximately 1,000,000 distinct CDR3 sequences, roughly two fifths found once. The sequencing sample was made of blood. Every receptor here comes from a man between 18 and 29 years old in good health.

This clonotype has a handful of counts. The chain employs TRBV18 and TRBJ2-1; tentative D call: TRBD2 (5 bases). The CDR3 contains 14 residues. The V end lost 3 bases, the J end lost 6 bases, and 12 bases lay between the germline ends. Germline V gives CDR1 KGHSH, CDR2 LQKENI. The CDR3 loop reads CASSPESGINEQFF. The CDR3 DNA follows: TGTGCCAGCTCACCCGAATCGGGGATCAATGAGCAGTTCTTC.

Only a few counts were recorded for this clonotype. The chain's CDR3 is CASWRETTYEQYF. As DNA, the CDR3 is TGCGCCAGTTGGAGGGAGACTACCTACGAGCAGTACTTC. The chain is built from TRBV5-1 and TRBJ2-7, with D tentatively TRBD2 (6 bases). Trimming removed 8 bases at V and 2 bases at J, with 14 bases between. Germline V gene sequence: CDR1 SGHRS, CDR2 YFSETQ. The CDR3 extends over 13 amino acids.

CDR3 DNA sequence: TGTGCCAGCAGTTTACAGGGGACAGCCTACAATGAGCAGTACTTC. This translates into CASSLQGTAYNEQYF. The V gene is TRBV12-3 or TRBV12-4, the J gene TRBJ2-1; TRBD1 matches at 7 bases. The DNA matches TRBJ2-7 better at its end, which makes the J call doubtful. The CDR3 has 15 residues.

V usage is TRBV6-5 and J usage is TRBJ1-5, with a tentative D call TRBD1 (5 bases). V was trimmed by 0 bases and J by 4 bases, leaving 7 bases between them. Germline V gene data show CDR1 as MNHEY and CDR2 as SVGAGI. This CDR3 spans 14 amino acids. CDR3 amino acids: CASSYSGPNQPQHF. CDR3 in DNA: TGTGCCAGCAGTTACTCGGGACCTAATCAGCCCCAGCATTTT.

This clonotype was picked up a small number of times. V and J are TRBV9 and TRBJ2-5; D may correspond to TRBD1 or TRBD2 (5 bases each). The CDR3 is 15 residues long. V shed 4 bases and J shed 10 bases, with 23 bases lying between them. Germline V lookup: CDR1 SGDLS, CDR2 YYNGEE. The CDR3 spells CASSYSRDPRIIQYF. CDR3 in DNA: TGTGCCAGCAGCTATAGCCGGGACCCACGTATTATCCAGTACTTC.

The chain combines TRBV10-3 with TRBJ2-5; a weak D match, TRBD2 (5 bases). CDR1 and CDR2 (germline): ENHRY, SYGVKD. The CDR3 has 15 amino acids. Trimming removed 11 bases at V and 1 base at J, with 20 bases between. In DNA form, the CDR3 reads TGTGCCGCCGGGATCGTGAAGGGAGTCCAAGAGACCCAGTACTTC. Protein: CAAGIVKGVQETQYF.

CDR3 DNA sequence: TGTGCCAGCAGTTACTCGTGGAAACAAGAGACCCAGTACTTC. Translation gives CASSYSWKQETQYF. The chain has TRBV6-2 or TRBV6-3 and TRBJ2-5; D call uncertain. This CDR3 contains 14 residues. Trimming removed 0 bases from V and 2 bases from J, with 7 bases in between. Germline V gives CDR1 MNHEY, CDR2 SVGEGT.

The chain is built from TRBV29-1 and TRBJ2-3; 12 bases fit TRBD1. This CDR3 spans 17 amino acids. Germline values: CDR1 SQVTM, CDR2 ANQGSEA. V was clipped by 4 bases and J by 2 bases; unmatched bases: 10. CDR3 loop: CSVVGQGAPIYTDTQYF. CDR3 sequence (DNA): TGCAGCGTTGTGGGACAGGGGGCCCCGATATACACAGATACGCAGTATTTT.

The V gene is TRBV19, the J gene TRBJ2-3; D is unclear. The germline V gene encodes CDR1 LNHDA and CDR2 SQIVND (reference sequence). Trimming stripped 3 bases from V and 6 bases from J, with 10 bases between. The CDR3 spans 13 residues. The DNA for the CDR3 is TGTGCCAGTAGTATTGAAAAGGCCGATACGCAGTATTTT. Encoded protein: CASSIEKADTQYF.

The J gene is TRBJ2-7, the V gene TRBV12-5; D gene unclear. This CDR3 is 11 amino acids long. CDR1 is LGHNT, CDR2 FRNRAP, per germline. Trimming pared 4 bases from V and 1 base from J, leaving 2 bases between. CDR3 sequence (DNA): TGTGCTAGTGGTTGGTCCTACGAGCAGTACTTC. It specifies CASGWSYEQYF.

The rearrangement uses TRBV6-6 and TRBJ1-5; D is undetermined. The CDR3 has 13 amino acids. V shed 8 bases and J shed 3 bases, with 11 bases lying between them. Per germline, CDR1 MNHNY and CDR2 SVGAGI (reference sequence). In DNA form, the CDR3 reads TGTGCCAGCCACCCCAAGCTCAATCAGCCCCAGCATTTT. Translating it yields CASHPKLNQPQHF.

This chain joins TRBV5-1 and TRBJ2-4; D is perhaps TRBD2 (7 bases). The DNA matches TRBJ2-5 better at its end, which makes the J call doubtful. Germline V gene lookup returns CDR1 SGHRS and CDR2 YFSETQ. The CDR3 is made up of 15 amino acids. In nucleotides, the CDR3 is TGCGCCAGCAGCTTGGCTTTGGGGGGGCGCGAGACCCAGTACTTC. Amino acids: CASSLALGGRETQYF.

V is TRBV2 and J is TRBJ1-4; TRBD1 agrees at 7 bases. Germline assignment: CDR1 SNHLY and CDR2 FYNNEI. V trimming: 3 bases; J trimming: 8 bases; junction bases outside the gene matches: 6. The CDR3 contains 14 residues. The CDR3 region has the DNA TGTGCCAGCAGTGACACAGGGGAGGGGGAAAAACTGTTTTTT. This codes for CASSDTGEGEKLFF. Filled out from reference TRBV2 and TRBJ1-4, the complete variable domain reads EPEVTQTPSHQVTQMGQEVILRCVPISNHLYFYWYRQILGQKVEFLVSFYNNEISEKSEIFDDQFSVERPDGSNFTLKIRSTKLEDSAMYFCASSDTGEGEKLFFGSGTQLSVL.

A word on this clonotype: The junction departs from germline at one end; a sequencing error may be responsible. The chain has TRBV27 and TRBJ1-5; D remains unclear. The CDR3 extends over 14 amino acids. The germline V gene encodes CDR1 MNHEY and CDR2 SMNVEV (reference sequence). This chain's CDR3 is CASSLRARYHPQHF. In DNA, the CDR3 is TGTGCCAGCAGTCTCCGGGCCCGCTATCATCCCCAGCATTTT.

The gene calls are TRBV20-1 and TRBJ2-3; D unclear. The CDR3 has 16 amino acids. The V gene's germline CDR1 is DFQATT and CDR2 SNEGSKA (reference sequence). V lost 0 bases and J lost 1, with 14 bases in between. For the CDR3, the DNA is TGCAGTGCTAGAGATCCCCTAAAGACTGGCACAGATACGCAGTATTTT. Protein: CSARDPLKTGTDTQYF.

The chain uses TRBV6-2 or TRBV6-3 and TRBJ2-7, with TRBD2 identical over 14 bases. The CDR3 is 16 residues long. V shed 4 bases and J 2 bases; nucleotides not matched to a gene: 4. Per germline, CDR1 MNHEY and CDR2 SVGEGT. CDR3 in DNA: TGTGCCAGCAGTTGCGGGACTAGCGGGGGACCCTACGAGCAGTACTTC. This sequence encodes CASSCGTSGGPYEQYF.

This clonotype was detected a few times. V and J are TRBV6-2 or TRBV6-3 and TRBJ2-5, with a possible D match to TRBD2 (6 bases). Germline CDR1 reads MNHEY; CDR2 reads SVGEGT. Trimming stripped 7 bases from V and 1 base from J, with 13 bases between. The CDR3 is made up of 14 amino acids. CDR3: CASKASAFQETQYF. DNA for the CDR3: TGTGCCAGCAAGGCTAGCGCCTTCCAAGAGACCCAGTACTTC.

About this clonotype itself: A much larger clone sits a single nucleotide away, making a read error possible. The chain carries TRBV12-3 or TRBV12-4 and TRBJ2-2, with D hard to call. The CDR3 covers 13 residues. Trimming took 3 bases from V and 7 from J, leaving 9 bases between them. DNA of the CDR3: TGTGCCAGCAGTTTTGGGGTGAACGGGGAGCTGTTTTTT. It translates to CASSFGVNGELFF.

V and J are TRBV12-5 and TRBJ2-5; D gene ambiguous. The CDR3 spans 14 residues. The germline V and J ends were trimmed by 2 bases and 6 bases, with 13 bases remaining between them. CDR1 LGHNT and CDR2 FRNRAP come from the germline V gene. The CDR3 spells CASGLMGPLQTQYF. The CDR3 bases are TGTGCTAGTGGTTTGATGGGCCCTTTACAGACCCAGTACTTC.

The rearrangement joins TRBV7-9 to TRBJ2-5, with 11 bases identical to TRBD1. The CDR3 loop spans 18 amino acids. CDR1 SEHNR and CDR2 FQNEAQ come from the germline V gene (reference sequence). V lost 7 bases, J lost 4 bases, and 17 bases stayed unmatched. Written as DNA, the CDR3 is TGTGCCAGCACCCGGACAGGGGGCTTACGTGGAAGGGGAGAGACCCAGTACTTC. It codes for CASTRTGGLRGRGETQYF.

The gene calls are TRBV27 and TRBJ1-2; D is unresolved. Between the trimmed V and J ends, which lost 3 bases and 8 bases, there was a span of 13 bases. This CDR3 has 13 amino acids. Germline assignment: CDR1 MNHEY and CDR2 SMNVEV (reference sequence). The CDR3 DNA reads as TGTGCCAGCAGTTTTGGTCAGGCCAGGGGCTACACCTTC. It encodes CASSFGQARGYTF.

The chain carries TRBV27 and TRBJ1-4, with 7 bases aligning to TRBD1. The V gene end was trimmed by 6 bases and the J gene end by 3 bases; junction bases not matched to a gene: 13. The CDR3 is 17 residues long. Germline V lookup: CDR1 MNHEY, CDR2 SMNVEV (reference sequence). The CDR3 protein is CASSRTDRFWANEKLFF. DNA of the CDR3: TGTGCCAGCAGCCGCACGGACAGGTTTTGGGCTAATGAAAAACTGTTTTTT.

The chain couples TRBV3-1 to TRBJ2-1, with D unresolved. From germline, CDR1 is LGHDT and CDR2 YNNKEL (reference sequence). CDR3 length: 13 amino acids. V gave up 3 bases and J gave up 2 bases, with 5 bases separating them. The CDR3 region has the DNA TGTGCCAGCAGCCAGACTCCCTACAATGAGCAGTTCTTC. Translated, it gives CASSQTPYNEQFF.

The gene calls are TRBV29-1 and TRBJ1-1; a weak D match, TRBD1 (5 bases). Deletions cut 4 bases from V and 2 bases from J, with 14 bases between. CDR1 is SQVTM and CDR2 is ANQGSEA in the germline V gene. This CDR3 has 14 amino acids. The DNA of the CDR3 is TGCAGCGTTGGAGTGGCAGGGCCAAACACTGAAGCTTTCTTT. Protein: CSVGVAGPNTEAFF.

As DNA, the CDR3 is TGTGCCAGCAGTTTAAGCCCCGGGAATCAGCCCCAGCATTTT. Its protein product is CASSLSPGNQPQHF. The chain carries TRBV12-3 or TRBV12-4 and TRBJ1-5; D is unresolved. The CDR3 runs to 14 residues. Trimming pared 2 bases from V and 4 bases from J, leaving 9 bases between.

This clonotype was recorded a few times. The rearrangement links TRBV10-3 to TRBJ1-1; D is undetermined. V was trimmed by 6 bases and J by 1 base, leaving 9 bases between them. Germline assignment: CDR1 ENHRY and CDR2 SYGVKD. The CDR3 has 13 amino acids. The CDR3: CAIRSGPNTEAFF. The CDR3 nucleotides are TGTGCCATCAGGTCTGGGCCGAACACTGAAGCTTTCTTT.

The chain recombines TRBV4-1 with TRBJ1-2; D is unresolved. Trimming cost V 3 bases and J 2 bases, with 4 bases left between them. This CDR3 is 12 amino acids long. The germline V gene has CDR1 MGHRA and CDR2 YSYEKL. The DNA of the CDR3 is TGCGCCAGCAGCCACGTCAACTATGGCTACACCTTC. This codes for CASSHVNYGYTF.